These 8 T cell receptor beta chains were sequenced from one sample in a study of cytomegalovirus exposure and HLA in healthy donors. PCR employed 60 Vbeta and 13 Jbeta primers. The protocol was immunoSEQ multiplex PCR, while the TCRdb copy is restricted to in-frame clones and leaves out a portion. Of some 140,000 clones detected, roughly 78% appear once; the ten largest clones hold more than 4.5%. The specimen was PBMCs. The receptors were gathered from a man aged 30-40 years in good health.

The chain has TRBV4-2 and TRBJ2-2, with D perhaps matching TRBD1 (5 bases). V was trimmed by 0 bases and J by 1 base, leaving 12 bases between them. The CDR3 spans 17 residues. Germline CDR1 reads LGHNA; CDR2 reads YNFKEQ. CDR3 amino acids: CASSQDRQRQNTGELFF. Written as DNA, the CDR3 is TGTGCCAGCAGCCAAGATCGACAGAGACAGAACACCGGGGAGCTGTTTTTT.

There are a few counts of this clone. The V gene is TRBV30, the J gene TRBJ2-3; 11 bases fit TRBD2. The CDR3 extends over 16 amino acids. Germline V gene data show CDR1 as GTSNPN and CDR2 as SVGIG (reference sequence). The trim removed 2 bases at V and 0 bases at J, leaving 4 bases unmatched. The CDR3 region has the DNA TGTGCCTGGAGTTTAGGGACTAGCGGCAGCACAGATACGCAGTATTTT. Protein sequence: CAWSLGTSGSTDTQYF.

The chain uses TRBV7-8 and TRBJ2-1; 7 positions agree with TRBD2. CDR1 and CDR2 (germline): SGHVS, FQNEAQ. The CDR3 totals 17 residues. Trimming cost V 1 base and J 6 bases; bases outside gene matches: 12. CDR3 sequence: CASSLGVSASGGNEQFF. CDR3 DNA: TGTGCCAGCAGCTTAGGGGTTTCCGCTAGCGGCGGCAATGAGCAGTTCTTC.

Here the CDR3 DNA reads TGTGCCAGCAGCTTAGGGGACAGGGGGCGCGAAATCGGTAGGACCTTC. This translates into CASSLGDRGREIGRTF. This chain uses TRBV7-2 with TRBJ1-2, with 12 bases fitting TRBD1. The CDR3 contains 16 residues. The germline V gene encodes CDR1 SGHTA and CDR2 FQGNSA. Trimming removed 1 base from V and 14 bases from J; junction bases left unmatched: 14.

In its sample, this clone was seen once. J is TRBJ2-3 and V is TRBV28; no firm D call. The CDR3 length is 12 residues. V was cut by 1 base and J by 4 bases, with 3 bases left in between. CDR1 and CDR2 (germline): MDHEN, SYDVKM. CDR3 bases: TGTGCCAGCAGTTTATCTCCAGATACGCAGTATTTT. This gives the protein CASSLSPDTQYF.

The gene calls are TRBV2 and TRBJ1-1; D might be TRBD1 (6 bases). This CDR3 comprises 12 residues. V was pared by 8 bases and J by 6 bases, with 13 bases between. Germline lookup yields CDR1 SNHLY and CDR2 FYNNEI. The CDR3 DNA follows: TGTGCCAGCCGGAGGGGGGGGGCTGAAGCTTTCTTT. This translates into CASRRGGAEAFF.

CDR3 coding DNA: TGTGCCAGCAGTCAGGAACTCAGGTTCTCTGGCTACACCTTC. Residues: CASSQELRFSGYTF. The genes are TRBV5-8 and TRBJ1-2; D not certain. CDR3 length: 14 residues. Trimming pared 5 bases from V and 7 bases from J, leaving 18 bases between. CDR1 is SGHTS and CDR2 is YDEGEE in the germline V gene.

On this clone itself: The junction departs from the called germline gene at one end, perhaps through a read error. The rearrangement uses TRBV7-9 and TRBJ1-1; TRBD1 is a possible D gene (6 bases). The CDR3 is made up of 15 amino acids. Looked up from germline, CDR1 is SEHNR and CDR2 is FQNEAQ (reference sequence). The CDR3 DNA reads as TGTTCCAGCAGCTTCGGGCCAAGTGGACAGCTGAACGCTTTCTTT. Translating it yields CSSSFGPSGQLNAFF.